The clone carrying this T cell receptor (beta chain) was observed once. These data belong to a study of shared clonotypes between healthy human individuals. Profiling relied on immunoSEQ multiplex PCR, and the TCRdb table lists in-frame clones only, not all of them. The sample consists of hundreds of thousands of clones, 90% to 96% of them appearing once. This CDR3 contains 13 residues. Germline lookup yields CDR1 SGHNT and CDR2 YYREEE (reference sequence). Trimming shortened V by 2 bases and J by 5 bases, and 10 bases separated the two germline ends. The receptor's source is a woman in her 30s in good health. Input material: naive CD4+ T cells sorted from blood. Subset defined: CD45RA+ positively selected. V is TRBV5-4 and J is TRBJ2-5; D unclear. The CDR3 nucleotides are TGTGCCAGCAGCTTTGGAGTGATGGAGACCCAGTACTTC. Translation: CASSFGVMETQYF.